These T cell receptor beta chains were read from a single sample in a study of cytomegalovirus exposure and HLA in healthy donors. TCRdb keeps only in-frame clones here, not all; method: immunoSEQ multiplex PCR. This sample has 350,000 or so clones, with roughly 88% found just once. Sequencing input: PBMCs. These receptor sequences come from a woman between 18 and 29 years old in good health and CMV-seronegative. The CDR3 runs from the conserved cysteine through the conserved F or W. Each record gives: CDR3 DNA, CDR3 protein, clone size, V gene, J gene, D gene. A D gene is named only where the DNA matches it firmly. Expanded clones get a size class; other rows say once, few or many, or leave the size out.

CDR3 DNA: TGTGCCAGCAGTTACTTCGAGAGCACCGGGGAGCTGTTTTTT; CDR3 protein: CASSYFESTGELFF; clone size: -; V gene: TRBV6-5; J gene: TRBJ2-2; D gene: -
CDR3 DNA: TGTGCCACCAGCAGAGAACTATACCTGACAGGGAAAGACTACACCTTC; CDR3 protein: CATSRELYLTGKDYTF; clone size: -; V gene: TRBV15; J gene: TRBJ1-2; D gene: TRBD1
CDR3 DNA: TGTGCCAGCAGCCAACCACTAGCGACCTACGAGCAGTACTTC; CDR3 protein: CASSQPLATYEQYF; clone size: few; V gene: TRBV4-2; J gene: TRBJ2-7; D gene: TRBD2
CDR3 DNA: TGCAGCGTTGTTCGGGACAGGGGGACCTACGAGCAGTACTTC; CDR3 protein: CSVVRDRGTYEQYF; clone size: -; V gene: TRBV29-1; J gene: TRBJ2-7; D gene: TRBD1
CDR3 DNA: TGTGCCAGCAGTTTCAGCTCGGGAGTCGTCTACAATGAGCAGTTCTTC; CDR3 protein: CASSFSSGVVYNEQFF; clone size: -; V gene: TRBV27; J gene: TRBJ2-1; D gene: -
CDR3 DNA: TGTGCCAGCAGTTACTCGACTTCCGGGCGGGATGAGCAGTTCTTC; CDR3 protein: CASSYSTSGRDEQFF; clone size: -; V gene: TRBV6-5; J gene: TRBJ2-1; D gene: -
CDR3 DNA: TGTGCCAGCAGTTACTCGGGGTCTGCGGGAGCAGAGACCCAGTACTTC; CDR3 protein: CASSYSGSAGAETQYF; clone size: -; V gene: TRBV6-5; J gene: TRBJ2-5; D gene: TRBD2
CDR3 DNA: TGTGCCAGCAGCTGGCAAAGCCAAGAGACCCAGTACTTC; CDR3 protein: CASSWQSQETQYF; clone size: -; V gene: TRBV5-4; J gene: TRBJ2-5; D gene: -
CDR3 DNA: TGTGCCAGCAGTTACTCCGGGTCATCGGCCTACGAGCAGTACTTC; CDR3 protein: CASSYSGSSAYEQYF; clone size: -; V gene: TRBV6-5; J gene: TRBJ2-7; D gene: -
CDR3 DNA: TGTGCCAGCAGTTACTCGGGTGGCAGGGGGAACACTGAAGCTTTCTTT; CDR3 protein: CASSYSGGRGNTEAFF; clone size: -; V gene: TRBV6-5; J gene: TRBJ1-1; D gene: -
CDR3 DNA: TGTGCCAGCAGGTCCAGACTCGACCTCAATGAGCAGTTCTTC; CDR3 protein: CASRSRLDLNEQFF; clone size: -; V gene: TRBV2; J gene: TRBJ2-1; D gene: -
CDR3 DNA: TGTGCCAGCAGACCGGAGGGCTACGAGCAGTACTTC; CDR3 protein: CASRPEGYEQYF; clone size: -; V gene: TRBV6-6; J gene: TRBJ2-7; D gene: -
CDR3 DNA: TGTGCCAGCAGCTTGGCTCCGGGTAGCAATCAGCCCCAGCATTTT; CDR3 protein: CASSLAPGSNQPQHF; clone size: once; V gene: TRBV5-6; J gene: TRBJ1-5; D gene: -
CDR3 DNA: TGTGCCACTCTCGGCAGGGCCGACACCGGGGAGCTGTTTTTT; CDR3 protein: CATLGRADTGELFF; clone size: -; V gene: TRBV6-1; J gene: TRBJ2-2; D gene: -
CDR3 DNA: TGTGCCAGCAGCATAGCCGGGACAGGGAACACTGAAGCTTTCTTT; CDR3 protein: CASSIAGTGNTEAFF; clone size: many; V gene: TRBV13; J gene: TRBJ1-1; D gene: TRBD1
CDR3 DNA: TGTGCCAGCAGCCCGCCCGGGACTAGTCACGAGCAGTACTTC; CDR3 protein: CASSPPGTSHEQYF; clone size: few; V gene: TRBV28; J gene: TRBJ2-7; D gene: TRBD2
CDR3 DNA: TGTGGCGTGATAGGGACAGGGTACACTGAAGCTTTCTTT; CDR3 protein: CGVIGTGYTEAFF; clone size: -; V gene: TRBV6-6; J gene: TRBJ1-1; D gene: TRBD1
CDR3 DNA: TGTGCCATCAGGTCACTTGGCCAGGGGGCGGACGAGCAGTACTTC; CDR3 protein: CAIRSLGQGADEQYF; clone size: once; V gene: TRBV10-3; J gene: TRBJ2-7; D gene: TRBD1
CDR3 DNA: TGTGCCAGCAGCCGGACAGGGGCGGACTATGGCTACACCTTC; CDR3 protein: CASSRTGADYGYTF; clone size: few; V gene: TRBV6-5; J gene: TRBJ1-2; D gene: TRBD1
CDR3 DNA: TGTGCCAGCAGGGACGGGGGAACCACCGGGGAGCTGTTTTTT; CDR3 protein: CASRDGGTTGELFF; clone size: -; V gene: TRBV6-5; J gene: TRBJ2-2; D gene: -
CDR3 DNA: TGTGCCAGCAGTGGACAGGGTTTCCCCGGGGAGCTGTTTTTT; CDR3 protein: CASSGQGFPGELFF; clone size: -; V gene: TRBV6-1; J gene: TRBJ2-2; D gene: TRBD1
CDR3 DNA: TGCGCCAGCAGCCCCGGAGTCCCGGCAGCCGGGGAGCTGTTTTTT; CDR3 protein: CASSPGVPAAGELFF; clone size: -; V gene: TRBV4-1; J gene: TRBJ2-2; D gene: -
CDR3 DNA: TGTGCCAGTAGTACGGGACTTCCCATCACCAATGAAAAACTGTTTTTT; CDR3 protein: CASSTGLPITNEKLFF; clone size: -; V gene: TRBV19; J gene: TRBJ1-4; D gene: -
CDR3 DNA: TGTGCCAGCAGCGGACTCGCGGGAGAGAGGACGCAGTATTTT; CDR3 protein: CASSGLAGERTQYF; clone size: -; V gene: TRBV9; J gene: TRBJ2-3; D gene: TRBD2
CDR3 DNA: TGCGCCAGCAGCTTGGCCCTGGACTATTCGACGGGCTACACCTTC; CDR3 protein: CASSLALDYSTGYTF; clone size: -; V gene: TRBV5-1; J gene: TRBJ1-2; D gene: -
CDR3 DNA: TGTGCCAGCAGCTCCGACTGGTTCTCCTACGAGCAGTACTTC; CDR3 protein: CASSSDWFSYEQYF; clone size: -; V gene: TRBV27; J gene: TRBJ2-7; D gene: -
CDR3 DNA: TGTGCCAGCAGTAAAGGGACTAGCGGGAGCACAGATACGCAGTATTTT; CDR3 protein: CASSKGTSGSTDTQYF; clone size: -; V gene: TRBV2; J gene: TRBJ2-3; D gene: TRBD2
CDR3 DNA: TGTGCCAGCACCAATCCCCGACAGGGAAGCTATGGCTACACCTTC; CDR3 protein: CASTNPRQGSYGYTF; clone size: -; V gene: TRBV6-5; J gene: TRBJ1-2; D gene: TRBD1
CDR3 DNA: TGTGCCTCCCGGGGTGGGAGCGGCTACGAGCAGTACTTC; CDR3 protein: CASRGGSGYEQYF; clone size: once; V gene: TRBV2; J gene: TRBJ2-7; D gene: -
CDR3 DNA: TGCGCCAGCAGCCAGGTAGCCCGTACCGGGGAGCTGTTTTTT; CDR3 protein: CASSQVARTGELFF; clone size: -; V gene: TRBV4-1; J gene: TRBJ2-2; D gene: -
CDR3 DNA: TGCGCCAGCAGCTTGGGGACCGGGACAGGGAACTACGAGCAGTACTTC; CDR3 protein: CASSLGTGTGNYEQYF; clone size: -; V gene: TRBV5-1; J gene: TRBJ2-7; D gene: TRBD1
CDR3 DNA: TGCAGCGTTGTTTCGGCAGGGGGCTATAATGAGCAGTTCTTC; CDR3 protein: CSVVSAGGYNEQFF; clone size: -; V gene: TRBV29-1; J gene: TRBJ2-1; D gene: TRBD1
CDR3 DNA: TGTGCCAGCAGTTTATATCTAGCGGGCACAGATACGCAGTATTTT; CDR3 protein: CASSLYLAGTDTQYF; clone size: -; V gene: TRBV28; J gene: TRBJ2-3; D gene: TRBD2
CDR3 DNA: TGTGCCAGCAGCGTAGCATGGGGGGATGGCTACACCTTC; CDR3 protein: CASSVAWGDGYTF; clone size: -; V gene: TRBV9; J gene: TRBJ1-2; D gene: -
CDR3 DNA: TGTGCCAGCAGCTTAGCGTTGGGACAGGCAGATACGCAGTATTTT; CDR3 protein: CASSLALGQADTQYF; clone size: -; V gene: TRBV7-8; J gene: TRBJ2-3; D gene: TRBD1
CDR3 DNA: TGTGCCAGCTCACCTTCGAATGAGCAGTTCTTC; CDR3 protein: CASSPSNEQFF; clone size: -; V gene: TRBV18; J gene: TRBJ2-1; D gene: -
CDR3 DNA: TGTGCCAGCATCCCCAACTACGGGACCGCGGGGGGCTACACCTTC; CDR3 protein: CASIPNYGTAGGYTF; clone size: -; V gene: TRBV5-6; J gene: TRBJ1-2; D gene: -
CDR3 DNA: TGTGCCAGCAGCCTCCAGCCTGGAGGTTTTGGTGGTGAGCAGTTCTTC; CDR3 protein: CASSLQPGGFGGEQFF; clone size: -; V gene: TRBV7-3; J gene: TRBJ2-1; D gene: -
CDR3 DNA: TGTGCCAGCAGAGAACAGGGGGTAGGAAACACCATATATTTT; CDR3 protein: CASREQGVGNTIYF; clone size: -; V gene: TRBV2; J gene: TRBJ1-3; D gene: TRBD1
CDR3 DNA: TGTGCCAGCAGCTTGGCAGGGAAAGGTCAGCCCCAGCATTTT; CDR3 protein: CASSLAGKGQPQHF; clone size: -; V gene: TRBV5-8; J gene: TRBJ1-5; D gene: -
CDR3 DNA: TGTGCCAGCAGTTCCCCCAGCGGGGGGGGTTACAATGAGCAGTTCTTC; CDR3 protein: CASSSPSGGGYNEQFF; clone size: -; V gene: TRBV27; J gene: TRBJ2-1; D gene: TRBD2
CDR3 DNA: TGTGCCACTGCCCGGGATTTGAACACTGAAGCTTTCTTT; CDR3 protein: CATARDLNTEAFF; clone size: -; V gene: TRBV10-3; J gene: TRBJ1-1; D gene: -
CDR3 DNA: TGTGCCAGCAGTCCGGTCCTCCGCAATGAGCAGTTCTTC; CDR3 protein: CASSPVLRNEQFF; clone size: once; V gene: TRBV28; J gene: TRBJ2-1; D gene: -
CDR3 DNA: TGCGCCAGCAGCTTGAGTGTTAGCGGGCCCTACAATGAGCAGTTCTTC; CDR3 protein: CASSLSVSGPYNEQFF; clone size: -; V gene: TRBV5-1; J gene: TRBJ2-1; D gene: TRBD2
CDR3 DNA: TGTGCCAGCAGGACGGGGAACACTGAAGCTTTCTTT; CDR3 protein: CASRTGNTEAFF; clone size: -; V gene: TRBV27; J gene: TRBJ1-1; D gene: -